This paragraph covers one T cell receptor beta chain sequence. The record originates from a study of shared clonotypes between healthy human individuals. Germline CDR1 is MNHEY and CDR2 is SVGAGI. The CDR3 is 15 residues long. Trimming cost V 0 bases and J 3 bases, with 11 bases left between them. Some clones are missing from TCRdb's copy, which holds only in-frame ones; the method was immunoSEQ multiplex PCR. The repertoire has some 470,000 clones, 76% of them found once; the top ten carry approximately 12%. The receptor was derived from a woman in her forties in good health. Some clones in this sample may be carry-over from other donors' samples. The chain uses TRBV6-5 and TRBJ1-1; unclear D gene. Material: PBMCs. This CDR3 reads CASSYSQTGYTEAFF. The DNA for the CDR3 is TGTGCCAGCAGTTACTCACAGACTGGGTACACTGAAGCTTTCTTT.